This T cell receptor (beta chain) was identified in a study of human T cells and chemical hapten exposure. Indicated time point: patch test 1, 2 weeks after DPC sensitization. As to treatment: therapeutic diphenylcyclopropenone sensitization with weekly scalp DPC. CDR1 is SGDLS and CDR2 is YYNGEE in the germline V gene. V gave up 1 base and J gave up 2 bases; unmatched junction bases: 6. The CDR3 runs 16 residues. TCRdb reanalysed the RACE reads using MiXCR and keeps one entry per CDR3 protein. The repertoire includes 120,000 or so distinct CDR3 sequences, roughly 15% of them detected once, and around 0.99% sits in the top ten. This clonotype was picked up one time.

The chain employs TRBV9 and TRBJ2-3; TRBD2 aligns across 8 bases. The sample was whole blood, taken in connection with sensitization to the hapten diphenylcyclopropenone (DPC). This receptor was identified in a man aged 18 to 30 with alopecia areata. Some clones in this sample may be carry-over from other donors' samples. CDR3 residues: CASSVWAGGSTDTQYF. In DNA form, the CDR3 reads TGTGCCAGCAGCGTATGGGCGGGGGGATCCACAGATACGCAGTATTTT. The whole variable domain, remainder taken from reference TRBV9 and TRBJ2-3, is DSGVTQTPKHLITATGQRVTLRCSPRSGDLSVYWYQQSLDQGLQFLIQYYNGEERAKGNILERFSAQQFPDLHSELNLSSLELGDSALYFCASSVWAGGSTDTQYFGPGTRLTVL.